One sample yielded the 21 T cell receptor beta chains listed below, sequenced in a study of shared clonotypes between healthy human individuals. The table came from immunoSEQ multiplex PCR; TCRdb's copy has only in-frame clones and leaves some out. The sample includes 600,000 to 750,000 clones, approximately 77% seen only once; the top ten take approximately 2%. The sample was memory CD4+ T cells sorted from blood. Subset of the sample: CD45RA-negative fraction. These receptor sequences come from a woman aged 25 to 39 in good health.

The sample holds one count of this clone. The chain combines TRBV15 with TRBJ1-3; D is undetermined. CDR3 size: 19 residues. Germline CDR1 is LNHNV and CDR2 is YYDKDF (reference sequence). V lost 4 bases and J 2 bases, leaving 24 bases between the germline ends. The CDR3 bases are TGTGCCACCAGCAAGTTCGGGTCGAGTGGAGTCGAACCTGGAAACACCATATATTTT. Translated: CATSKFGSSGVEPGNTIYF.

The rearrangement uses TRBV11-2 and TRBJ1-1; 8 bases are shared with TRBD1. V gave up 0 bases and J gave up 5 bases; unmatched junction bases: 5. Germline CDR1 is SGHAT and CDR2 is FQNNGV. CDR3 length: 15 residues. CDR3 sequence: CASSLETGGVTEAFF. DNA for the CDR3: TGTGCCAGCAGCTTAGAAACAGGGGGTGTTACTGAAGCTTTCTTT.

This clone was observed many times. This sequence joins TRBV20-1 and TRBJ2-1; D is uncertain. Trimming shortened V by 6 bases and J by 12 bases, and 9 bases separated the two germline ends. The CDR3 totals 9 residues. Germline CDR1 reads DFQATT; CDR2 reads SNEGSKA (reference sequence). The CDR3 DNA reads as TGCAGTGCGTGGGTAGGGCAGTTCTTC. Translation gives CSAWVGQFF.

This clone was seen a few times. The J gene is TRBJ2-5, the V gene TRBV19, with 14 bases identical to TRBD2. Unmatched junction bases numbered 3, after V lost 8 bases and J lost 7 bases. Per germline, CDR1 LNHDA and CDR2 SQIVND (reference sequence). The CDR3 is 13 residues long. CDR3 amino acids: CASGTSGRGTQYF. In DNA form, the CDR3 reads TGTGCCAGTGGGACTAGCGGGAGAGGGACCCAGTACTTC.

The chain links TRBV30 to TRBJ2-5, with D uncertain. From germline, CDR1 is GTSNPN and CDR2 SVGIG (reference sequence). Trimming shortened V by 0 bases and J by 2 bases, and 10 bases separated the two germline ends. This CDR3 is built from 14 residues. The CDR3 DNA sequence: TGTGCCTGGAGTGTAGGAAGTGTTCAAGAGACCCAGTACTTC. This encodes CAWSVGSVQETQYF. Supplemented by reference TRBV30 and TRBJ2-5, the full variable domain reads SQTIHQWPATLVQPVGSPLSLECTVEGTSNPNLYWYRQAAGRGLQLLFYSVGIGQISSEVPQNLSASRPQDRQFILSSKKLLLSDSGFYLCAWSVGSVQETQYFGPGTRLLVL.

The chain recombines TRBV5-4 with TRBJ1-2, with TRBD1 matching 7 bases. CDR1 is SGHNT, CDR2 YYREEE, per germline (reference sequence). The CDR3 consists of 15 residues. V gave up 4 bases and J gave up 5 bases; unmatched junction bases: 11. The CDR3 reads CASSQKGAGYYGYTF. The CDR3 DNA is TGTGCCAGCAGCCAAAAGGGGGCAGGGTATTATGGCTACACCTTC.

A few counts support this clone. V usage is TRBV27 and J usage is TRBJ2-5; 7 bases match TRBD2. This CDR3 has 13 residues. The ends lost 4 bases at V and 7 bases at J; junction bases unmatched: 6. Germline loops: CDR1 MNHEY, CDR2 SMNVEV (reference sequence). The CDR3 region is CASSSGTGGTQYF. For the CDR3, the DNA is TGTGCCAGCAGTTCCGGGACGGGGGGGACCCAGTACTTC.

This sequence joins TRBV5-1 and TRBJ2-5; D ambiguous. Between the trimmed V and J ends, which lost 4 bases and 4 bases, there was a span of 11 bases. Germline CDR1 and CDR2: SGHRS and YFSETQ. The CDR3 totals 13 residues. CDR3 residues: CASSPDPGETQYF. In DNA, the CDR3 is TGCGCCAGCAGCCCAGACCCTGGAGAGACCCAGTACTTC.

The chain carries TRBV30 and TRBJ1-1; D is unclear. V was cut by 3 bases and J by 0 bases, with 8 bases left in between. Germline assignment: CDR1 GTSNPN and CDR2 SVGIG (reference sequence). This CDR3 comprises 13 residues. As DNA, the CDR3 is TGTGCCTGGAGAACAGCGATGAACACTGAAGCTTTCTTT. Its protein product is CAWRTAMNTEAFF.

The chain carries TRBV5-6 and TRBJ2-5, with 7 bases that match TRBD1. Germline V gene lookup returns CDR1 SGHDT and CDR2 YYEEEE. Trimming removed 4 bases from V and 11 bases from J; junction bases left unmatched: 8. The CDR3 totals 12 residues. CDR3 region: CASSLPPGQQYF. Written as DNA, the CDR3 is TGTGCCAGCAGCCTCCCTCCGGGACAGCAGTACTTC. The full variable domain, with the rest looked up from reference TRBV5-6 and TRBJ2-5, is DAGVTQSPTHLIKTRGQQVTLRCSPKSGHDTVSWYQQALGQGPQFIFQYYEEEERQRGNFPDRFSGHQFPNYSSELNVNALLLGDSALYLCASSLPPGQQYFGPGTRLLVL.

At least ten counts were recorded for this clone. The chain joins TRBV28 to TRBJ1-1, with D tentatively TRBD1 (6 bases). V shed 5 bases and J shed 5 bases, with 12 bases lying between them. Germline CDR1 is MDHEN and CDR2 is SYDVKM. The length of the CDR3 is 13 residues. This CDR3 reads CASSKQGWTEAFF. The CDR3 nucleotides read TGTGCCAGCAGTAAACAGGGATGGACTGAAGCTTTCTTT.

The chain recombines TRBV5-6 with TRBJ1-1, with TRBD1 matching over 8 bases. J gave up 1 base and V 5 bases, and 4 bases lay outside the gene matches. CDR1 and CDR2 from the germline V gene are SGHDT and YYEEEE. CDR3 length equals 14 residues. Written as DNA, the CDR3 is TGTGCCAGCAGGGGGACAGGTGGGAACACTGAAGCTTTCTTT. Residues: CASRGTGGNTEAFF.

V gene TRBV7-9 combines with J gene TRBJ2-5; D is perhaps TRBD2 (6 bases). The CDR3 contains 14 residues. CDR1 and CDR2 (germline): SEHNR, FQNEAQ (reference sequence). Trimming left V 5 bases short and J 3 bases short, with 13 bases between. CDR3 nucleotide sequence: TGTGCCAGCAGCCGCAGCCCGGGGGAAGAGACCCAGTACTTC. Residues: CASSRSPGEETQYF. Full variable domain (rest looked up from reference TRBV7-9 and TRBJ2-5): DTGVSQNPRHKITKRGQNVTFRCDPISEHNRLYWYRQTLGQGPEFLTYFQNEAQLEKSRLLSDRFSAERPKGSFSTLEIQRTEQGDSAMYLCASSRSPGEETQYFGPGTRLLVL.

The DNA for the CDR3 is TGTGCCAGCAGCGTAGCGGGACTAGCGGGAGGAAAAAATGAGCAGTTCTTC. Its translation is CASSVAGLAGGKNEQFF. The chain recombines TRBV9 with TRBJ2-1; TRBD2 matches 15 bases. Germline assignment: CDR1 SGDLS and CDR2 YYNGEE. The CDR3 runs 17 residues. V lost 0 bases to trimming and J lost 7 bases; unmatched junction nucleotides: 5.

The chain joins TRBV28 to TRBJ1-5; D remains unclear. V lost 6 bases, J lost 2 bases, and 17 bases lay in between. This CDR3 contains 16 residues. Germline V gene data show CDR1 as MDHEN and CDR2 as SYDVKM. The CDR3 coding sequence is TGTGCCAGCAGACCCCAAACCGGGGTAGGCAATCAGCCCCAGCATTTT. Protein: CASRPQTGVGNQPQHF.

This sequence joins TRBV28 and TRBJ1-1; D remains ambiguous. CDR1 MDHEN and CDR2 SYDVKM come from the germline V gene. CDR3 size: 12 residues. Trimming shortened V by 6 bases and J by 5 bases, and 10 bases separated the two germline ends. In DNA form, the CDR3 reads TGTGCCAGCAGCCTGAAGGGAACTGAAGCTTTCTTT. It yields the protein CASSLKGTEAFF. Variable domain in full (rest from reference TRBV28 and TRBJ1-1): DVKVTQSSRYLVKRTGEKVFLECVQDMDHENMFWYRQDPGLGLRLIYFSYDVKMKEKGDIPEGYSVSREKKERFSLILESASTNQTSMYLCASSLKGTEAFFGQGTRLTVV.

The chain uses TRBV19 and TRBJ2-7; TRBD2 is a possible D gene (6 bases). Per germline, CDR1 LNHDA and CDR2 SQIVND (reference sequence). The ends were cut back, 7 bases at V and 0 bases at J, with 10 bases in the middle. There are 13 residues in the CDR3. CDR3 loop: CASKAGSSYEQYF. CDR3 bases: TGTGCCAGTAAGGCCGGGAGCTCCTACGAGCAGTACTTC.

This clone was counted between two and nine times. V gene TRBV6-6 combines with J gene TRBJ1-5; D is ambiguous. From germline, CDR1 is MNHNY and CDR2 SVGAGI (reference sequence). Deletions cut 5 bases from V and 10 bases from J, with 18 bases between. This CDR3 has 14 residues. The CDR3: CASSRPSLGEPQHF. The CDR3 DNA is TGTGCCAGCAGTCGACCCTCACTGGGCGAACCCCAGCATTTT.

This chain uses TRBV13 with TRBJ2-7; D is uncertain. This CDR3 comprises 18 residues. CDR1 and CDR2 (germline): PRHDT, FYEKMQ (reference sequence). V dropped 1 base and J dropped 1 base, with 20 bases sitting between them. This chain's CDR3 is CASSLESRLTSTSYEQYF. The CDR3 DNA is TGTGCCAGCAGCTTAGAGTCCCGTTTGACCTCCACTTCCTACGAGCAGTACTTC.

The chain uses TRBV7-3 and TRBJ2-2; maybe TRBD2 (6 bases). V lost 5 bases, J lost 2 bases, and 9 bases lay in between. CDR1 and CDR2 from the germline V gene are SGHTA and FQGTGA. This CDR3 comprises 14 residues. CDR3 in DNA: TGTGCCAGCAGCATGGGACTTAACACCGGGGAGCTGTTTTTT. Protein: CASSMGLNTGELFF.

In this sample, this clone turned up a few times. The chain employs TRBV11-2 and TRBJ2-2; D may be TRBD1 (5 bases). V was pared by 5 bases and J by 3 bases, with 19 bases between. Germline V gene sequence: CDR1 SGHAT, CDR2 FQNNGV. This CDR3 has 17 amino acids. DNA of the CDR3: TGTGCCAGCAGCCAACGCCCGTCAGGGATGGACACCGGGGAGCTGTTTTTT. Encoded protein: CASSQRPSGMDTGELFF.